What follows is one T cell receptor (beta chain) and its context. Its specificity is not known. The data originate from a study of CD8 T cells in ankylosing spondylitis. TCRdb re-called the 5' RACE reads through MiXCR, storing one row per CDR3 protein. Here the sample spans fewer than 500,000 distinct CDR3 sequences, more than 20% being singletons. The V end was cut by 0 bases, the J end by 7 bases, with 12 bases between. Looked up from germline, CDR1 is SGHTA and CDR2 is FQGNSA. The CDR3 consists of 14 residues. Study results and caveats: With a CD8+ phenotype, disease-linked clones were relatively rare in peripheral blood. Seemingly distinctive of ankylosing spondylitis blood was a TCR beta motif formed by eight highly homologous variants. As reported, disease-linked clones showed significant enrichment in matched ankylosing spondylitis synovial fluid.

The rearrangement joins TRBV7-2 to TRBJ1-1; weak D call: TRBD1 (5 bases). Sequenced sample: blood, either unsorted or a sorted T cell fraction (not recorded which). The receptor comes from a male donor with ankylosing spondylitis. For the CDR3, the DNA is TGTGCCAGCAGCTTAGCGAAAGACAGCATTGAAGCTTTCTTT. Its protein is CASSLAKDSIEAFF.